This record looks at one TCR beta chain sequence and its context. This sample is part of a study of blood T cell repertoires in COVID-19. Across the study: From the United States, Italy and Spain came samples of acute and convalescent COVID-19.

TCRdb's copy holds only in-frame clones and misses some; the assay was immunoSEQ multiplex PCR. Among 150,000 to 200,000 clones listed, 81% were seen once. The ends were cut back, 4 bases at V and 1 base at J, with 14 bases in the middle. The CDR3 loop spans 15 amino acids. Germline V gene lookup returns CDR1 MNHEY and CDR2 SMNVEV (reference sequence). This sequence joins TRBV27 and TRBJ2-7; a weak D match, TRBD1 (5 bases). Sequenced material: peripheral blood. This receptor was obtained from a man aged 55 to 70 with active or convalescent COVID-19. The CDR3 spells CASSSPTGRSYEQYF. The DNA of the CDR3 is TGTGCCAGCAGTTCACCCACAGGTAGATCCTACGAGCAGTACTTC.